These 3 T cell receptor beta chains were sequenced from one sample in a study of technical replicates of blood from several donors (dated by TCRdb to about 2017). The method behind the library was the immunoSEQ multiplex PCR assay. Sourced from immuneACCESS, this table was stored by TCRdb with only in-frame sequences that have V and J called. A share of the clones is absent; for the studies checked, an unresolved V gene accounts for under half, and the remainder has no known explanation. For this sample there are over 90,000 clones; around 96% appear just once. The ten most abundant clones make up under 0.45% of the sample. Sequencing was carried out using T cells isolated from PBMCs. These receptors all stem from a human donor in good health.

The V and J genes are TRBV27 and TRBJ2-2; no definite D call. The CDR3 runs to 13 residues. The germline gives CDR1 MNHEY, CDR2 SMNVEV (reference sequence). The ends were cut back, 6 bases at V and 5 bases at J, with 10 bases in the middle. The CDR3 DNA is TGTGCCAGCAGCTGGGCCCTTACCGGGGAGCTGTTTTTT. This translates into CASSWALTGELFF.

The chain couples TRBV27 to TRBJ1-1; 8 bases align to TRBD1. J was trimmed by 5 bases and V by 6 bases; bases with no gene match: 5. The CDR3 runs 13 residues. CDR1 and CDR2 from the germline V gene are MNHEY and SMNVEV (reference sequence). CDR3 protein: CASRWTGSTEAFF. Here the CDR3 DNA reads TGTGCCAGCAGATGGACAGGGTCTACTGAAGCTTTCTTT.

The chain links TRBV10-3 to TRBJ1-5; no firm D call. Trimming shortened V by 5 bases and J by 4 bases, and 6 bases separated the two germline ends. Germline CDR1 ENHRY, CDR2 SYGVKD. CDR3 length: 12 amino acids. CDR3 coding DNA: TGTGCCATCAGTAAAGAGAATCAGCCCCAGCATTTT. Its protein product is CAISKENQPQHF.